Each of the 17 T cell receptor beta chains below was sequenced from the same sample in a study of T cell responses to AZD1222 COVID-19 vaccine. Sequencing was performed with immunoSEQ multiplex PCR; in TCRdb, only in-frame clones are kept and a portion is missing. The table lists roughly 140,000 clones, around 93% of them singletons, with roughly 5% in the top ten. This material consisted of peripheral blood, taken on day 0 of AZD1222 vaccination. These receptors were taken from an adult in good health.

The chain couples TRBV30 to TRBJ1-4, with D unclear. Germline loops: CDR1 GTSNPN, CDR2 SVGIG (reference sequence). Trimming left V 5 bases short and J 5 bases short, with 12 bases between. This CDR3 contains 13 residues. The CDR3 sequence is CAWQLNVNEKLFF. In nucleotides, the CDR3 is TGTGCCTGGCAGTTAAACGTAAATGAAAAACTGTTTTTT.

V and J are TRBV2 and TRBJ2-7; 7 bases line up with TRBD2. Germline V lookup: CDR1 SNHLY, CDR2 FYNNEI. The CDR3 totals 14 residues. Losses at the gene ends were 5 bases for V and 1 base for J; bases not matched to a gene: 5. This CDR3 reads CASSPRTSSYEQYF. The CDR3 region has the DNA TGTGCCAGCAGTCCTCGGACTAGTTCCTACGAGCAGTACTTC.

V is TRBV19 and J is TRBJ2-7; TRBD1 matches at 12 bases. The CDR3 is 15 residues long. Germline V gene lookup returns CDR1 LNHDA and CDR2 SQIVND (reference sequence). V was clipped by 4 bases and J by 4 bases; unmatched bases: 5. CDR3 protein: CASSTGTGGRYEQYF. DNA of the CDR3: TGTGCCAGTAGTACCGGGACAGGGGGCCGGTACGAGCAGTACTTC.

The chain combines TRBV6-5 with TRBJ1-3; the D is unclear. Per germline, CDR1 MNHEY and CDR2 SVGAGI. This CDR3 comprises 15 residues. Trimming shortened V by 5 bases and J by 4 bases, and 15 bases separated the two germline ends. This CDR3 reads CASSQSLTSGNTIYF. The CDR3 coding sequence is TGTGCCAGCAGTCAGTCTCTTACATCGGGAAACACCATATATTTT.

CDR3 nucleotides: TGCGCCAGCAGCTTGGACAGGGAAGAGACCCAGTACTTC. It is translated as CASSLDREETQYF. V usage is TRBV5-1 and J usage is TRBJ2-5, with a weak D call TRBD1 (6 bases). Germline V CDR1 and CDR2: SGHRS, YFSETQ. The CDR3 totals 13 residues. V was trimmed by 0 bases and J by 3 bases, leaving 6 bases between them.

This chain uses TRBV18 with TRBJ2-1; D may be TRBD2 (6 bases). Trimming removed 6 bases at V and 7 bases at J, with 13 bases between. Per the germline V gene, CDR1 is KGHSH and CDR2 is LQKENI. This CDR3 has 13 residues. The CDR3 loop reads CASSLGLTNEQFF. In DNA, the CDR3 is TGTGCCAGCTCGCTGGGACTCACTAATGAGCAGTTCTTC.

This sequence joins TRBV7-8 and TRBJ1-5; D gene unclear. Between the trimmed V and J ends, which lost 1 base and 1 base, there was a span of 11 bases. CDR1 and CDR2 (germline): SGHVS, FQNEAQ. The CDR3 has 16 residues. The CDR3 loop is CASSLGPRGSNQPQHF. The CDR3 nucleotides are TGTGCCAGCAGCTTAGGGCCCCGAGGGAGCAATCAGCCCCAGCATTTT.

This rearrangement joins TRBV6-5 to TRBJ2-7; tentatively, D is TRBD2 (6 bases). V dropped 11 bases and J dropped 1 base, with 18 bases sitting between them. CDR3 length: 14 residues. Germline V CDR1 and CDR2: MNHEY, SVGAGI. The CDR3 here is CAGGARGSSYEQYF. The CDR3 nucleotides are TGTGCCGGCGGGGCAAGAGGTAGTTCCTACGAGCAGTACTTC.

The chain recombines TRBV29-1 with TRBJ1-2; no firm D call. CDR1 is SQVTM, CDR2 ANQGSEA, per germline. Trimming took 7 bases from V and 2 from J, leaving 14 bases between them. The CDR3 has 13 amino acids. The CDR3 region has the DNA TGCAGCGCATCACCCAGGCTAAACTATGGCTACACCTTC. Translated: CSASPRLNYGYTF.

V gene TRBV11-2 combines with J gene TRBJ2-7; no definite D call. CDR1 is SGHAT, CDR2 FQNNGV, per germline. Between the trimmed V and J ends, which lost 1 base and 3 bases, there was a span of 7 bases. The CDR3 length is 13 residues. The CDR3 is CASSLGPDYEQYF. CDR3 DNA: TGTGCCAGCAGCTTAGGCCCGGACTACGAGCAGTACTTC.

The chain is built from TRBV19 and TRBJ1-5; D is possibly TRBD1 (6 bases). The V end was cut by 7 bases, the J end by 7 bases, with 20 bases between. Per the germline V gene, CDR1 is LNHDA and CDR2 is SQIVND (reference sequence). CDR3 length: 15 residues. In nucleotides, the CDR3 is TGTGCCAGTACCTTGGACAGCGGGGGGTTGCAGCCCCAGCATTTT. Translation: CASTLDSGGLQPQHF.

The CDR3 protein is CASSTGIPGANVLTF. The CDR3 DNA is TGTGCCAGCTCAACAGGGATACCCGGGGCCAACGTCCTGACTTTC. V usage is TRBV18 and J usage is TRBJ2-6; a possible D gene is TRBD1 (6 bases). The CDR3 has 15 residues. Germline V lookup: CDR1 KGHSH, CDR2 LQKENI. Trimming pared 5 bases from V and 4 bases from J, leaving 12 bases between.

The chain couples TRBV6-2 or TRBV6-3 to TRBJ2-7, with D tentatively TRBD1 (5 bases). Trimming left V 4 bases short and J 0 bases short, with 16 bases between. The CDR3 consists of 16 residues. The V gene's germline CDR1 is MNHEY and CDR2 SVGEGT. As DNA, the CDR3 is TGTGCCAGCAGTTCCCTCAGGGAAAGAAGCTCCTACGAGCAGTACTTC. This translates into CASSSLRERSSYEQYF.

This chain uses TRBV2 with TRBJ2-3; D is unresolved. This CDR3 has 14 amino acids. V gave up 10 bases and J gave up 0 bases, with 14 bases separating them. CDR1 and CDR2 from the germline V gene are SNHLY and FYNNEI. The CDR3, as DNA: TGTGCCACCCTGTACGTACCTAGCACAGATACGCAGTATTTT. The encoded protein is CATLYVPSTDTQYF.

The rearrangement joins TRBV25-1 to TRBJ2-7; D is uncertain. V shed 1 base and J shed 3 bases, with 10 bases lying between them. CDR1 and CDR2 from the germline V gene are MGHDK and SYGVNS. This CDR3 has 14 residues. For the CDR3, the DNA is TGTGCCAGCAGTGAATCGTACACGCGCTACGAGCAGTACTTC. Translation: CASSESYTRYEQYF.

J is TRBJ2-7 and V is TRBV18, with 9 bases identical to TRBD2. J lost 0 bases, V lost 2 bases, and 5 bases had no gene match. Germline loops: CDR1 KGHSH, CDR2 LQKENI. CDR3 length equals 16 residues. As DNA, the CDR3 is TGTGCCAGCTCACCATTTCTAGCGGGGTCCTCCTACGAGCAGTACTTC. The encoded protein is CASSPFLAGSSYEQYF.

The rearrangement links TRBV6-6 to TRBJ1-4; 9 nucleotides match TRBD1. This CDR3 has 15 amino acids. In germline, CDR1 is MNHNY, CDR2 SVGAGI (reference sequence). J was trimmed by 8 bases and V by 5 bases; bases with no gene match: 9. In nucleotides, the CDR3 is TGTGCCAGCAGTACCTCGACAGGGGGTTTCGAAAAACTGTTTTTT. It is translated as CASSTSTGGFEKLFF.